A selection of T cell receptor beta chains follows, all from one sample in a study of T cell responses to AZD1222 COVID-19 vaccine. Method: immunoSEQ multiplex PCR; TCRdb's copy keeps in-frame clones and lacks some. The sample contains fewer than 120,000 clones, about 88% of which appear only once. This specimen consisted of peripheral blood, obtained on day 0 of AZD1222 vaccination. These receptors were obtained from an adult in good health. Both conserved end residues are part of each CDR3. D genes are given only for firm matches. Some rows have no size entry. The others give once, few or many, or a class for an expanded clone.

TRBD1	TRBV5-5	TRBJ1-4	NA	CASSPLDRANEKLFF	TGTGCCAGCAGTCCATTGGACAGGGCCAATGAAAAACTGTTTTTT
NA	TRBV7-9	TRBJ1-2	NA	CASSLAVSGVYGNGYTF	TGTGCCAGCAGCTTGGCCGTCTCGGGGGTTTACGGTAATGGCTACACCTTC
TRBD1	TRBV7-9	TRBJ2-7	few	CASSHTTGPYEQYF	TGTGCCAGCAGCCATACGACAGGGCCCTACGAGCAGTACTTC
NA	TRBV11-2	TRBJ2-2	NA	CASSARQAANTGELFF	TGTGCCAGCAGCGCGAGACAGGCCGCGAACACCGGGGAGCTGTTTTTT
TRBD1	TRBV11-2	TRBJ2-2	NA	CASSPRQGANTGELFF	TGTGCCAGCAGCCCCCGACAGGGGGCGAACACCGGGGAGCTGTTTTTT
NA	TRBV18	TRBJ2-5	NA	CASSPPEWGVGETQYF	TGTGCCAGCTCACCACCAGAGTGGGGGGTAGGAGAGACCCAGTACTTC
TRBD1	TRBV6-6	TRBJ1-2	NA	CASRHSGGDGYTF	TGTGCCAGCAGACATTCAGGGGGCGATGGCTACACCTTC
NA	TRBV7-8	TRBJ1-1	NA	CASSLEGRTEAFF	TGTGCCAGCAGCTTAGAGGGCAGGACTGAAGCTTTCTTT
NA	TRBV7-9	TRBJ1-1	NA	CASSLQVMNTEAFF	TGTGCCAGCAGCTTACAGGTCATGAACACTGAAGCTTTCTTT
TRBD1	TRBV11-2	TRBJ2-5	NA	CASSQQGAPGGVEETQYF	TGTGCCAGCAGTCAACAGGGGGCGCCTGGAGGGGTGGAAGAGACCCAGTACTTC
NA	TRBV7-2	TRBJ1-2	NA	CASSLGRDYGYTF	TGTGCCAGCAGCTTAGGCAGGGATTACGGCTACACCTTC
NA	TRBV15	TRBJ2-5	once	CATSRVIALDETQYF	TGTGCCACCAGCAGAGTAATAGCGTTGGATGAGACCCAGTACTTC
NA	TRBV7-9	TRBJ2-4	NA	CASSLVFRTDGLAKNIQYF	TGTGCCAGCAGCTTAGTTTTCAGGACTGACGGACTAGCCAAAAACATTCAGTACTTC